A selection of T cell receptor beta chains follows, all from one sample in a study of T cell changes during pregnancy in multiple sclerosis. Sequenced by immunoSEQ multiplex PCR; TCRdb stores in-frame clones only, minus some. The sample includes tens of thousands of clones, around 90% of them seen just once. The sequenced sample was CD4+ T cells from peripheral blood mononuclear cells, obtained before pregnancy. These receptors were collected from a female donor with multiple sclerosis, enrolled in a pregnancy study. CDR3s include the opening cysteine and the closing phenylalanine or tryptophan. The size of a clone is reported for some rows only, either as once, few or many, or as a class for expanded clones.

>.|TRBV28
CASSLGRGSTNARIYNEQFF
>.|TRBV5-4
CASSAGTSGLISSYEQYF
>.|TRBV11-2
CASSSNPGTTNTDTQYF
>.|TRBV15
CATSRDRNLGGGQPQHF
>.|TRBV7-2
CSCGGPNTGELFF
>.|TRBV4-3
CASSQDQGAGNTIYF
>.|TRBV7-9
CASSPDRGFVEAFF
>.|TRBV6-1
CASRSLMTGAPEAFF
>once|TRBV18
CASSPVVESVHEQYF
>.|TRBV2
CASRRQPYEQYF
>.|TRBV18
CASSPTPRAEAFF
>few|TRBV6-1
CASSVGQAAHRDQPQHF
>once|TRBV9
CASSGSRPGKADTEAFF
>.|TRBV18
CASSLGQGRNTEAFF
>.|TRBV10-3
CAISVDQGVTYEQYF
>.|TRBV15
CATRKTGGIAEAFF
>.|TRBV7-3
CASSLGTSGGAGETQYF
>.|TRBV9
CASSVRSGGASGELFF
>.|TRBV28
CATERRGLAGARFF
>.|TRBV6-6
CASSLQGDYGYTF
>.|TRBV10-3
CAISESLTRNSNYGYTF
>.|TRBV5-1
CASSLDGLNTEAFF
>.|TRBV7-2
CASSARTGANQPQHF
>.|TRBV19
CASSTARDRDADTQYF
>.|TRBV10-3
CAISELLPGELFF
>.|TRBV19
CASRSSGVLDTEAFF
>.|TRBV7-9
CASSGSEATQYF
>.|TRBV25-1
CASVSRAKDTQYF
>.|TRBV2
CASSALGRGSSEQYF
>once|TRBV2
CASSRLAAYEQYF
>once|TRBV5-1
CASSSGAYNSPLHF
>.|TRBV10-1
CASSVKRGGNEQFF
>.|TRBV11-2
CASSSGLAGLQETQYF
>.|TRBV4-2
CASSQEGLAGAFSTDTQYF
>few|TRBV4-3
CASSQGGVGLEDSYTF
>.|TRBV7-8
CASSGQGVSGYTF
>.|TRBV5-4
CASSSAAGGDTGELFF
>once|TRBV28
CASSLSPGQPSNQPQHF
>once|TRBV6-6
CASTRGDTYTF
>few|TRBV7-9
CASSSSGVATNYGYTF
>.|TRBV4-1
CASSPQAVPGGDPYEQYF
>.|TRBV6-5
CASSSTGYGYTF
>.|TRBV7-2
CASSSSGSTDTQYF
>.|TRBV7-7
CASSLGASGRYEQYF
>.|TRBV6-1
CASFHYEQYF
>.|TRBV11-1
CASSSAGSDYTGELFF
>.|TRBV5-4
CASSLARTGVGGYTF
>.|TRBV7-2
CASSRHRETDTQYF